Here is one T cell receptor beta chain with its context. The target antigen is unknown. Naive CD8 cells lacked CD45RO, underwent positive selection for CCR7 and left out terminally differentiated effector memory CD45RA+ cells. This entry is derived from a study of shared clonotypes between healthy human individuals. For the study at large: Each donor contributed plates that comprised three CD4 naive, three CD4 memory, two CD8 naive and one CD8 memory.

Clones were read by immunoSEQ multiplex PCR, and TCRdb kept only the in-frame ones, dropping some. The sample has around 2,000,000 clones; approximately 95% are singletons. Study-level findings and limits: Deeper or shallower sequencing was expected to change how clonotypes are shared among donors.

CDR1 is SGHDT, CDR2 YYEEEE, per germline. The CDR3 length is 15 residues. V dropped 1 base and J dropped 8 bases, with 16 bases sitting between them. The chain couples TRBV5-6 to TRBJ2-1; D unresolved. The source of this sequence is a man aged 18 to 35 in good health. Sample: naive CD8+ T cells sorted from blood. This CDR3 is CASSLFRPEFDEQFF. CDR3 bases: TGTGCCAGCAGCTTGTTTCGTCCGGAATTCGATGAGCAGTTCTTC.